The present entry profiles one TCR beta chain with its context. Antigen: not known. The sample originates from a study of identical twins. Regarding the study as a whole: Those out-of-frame alpha sequences shared by twins showed an excess of low generation probability. Memory repertoires showed no such pattern, whereas abundant cord blood beta clonotypes carried fewer insertions.

TCRdb processed the 5' RACE reads anew with MiXCR; each CDR3 protein has one entry. The sample comprises roughly 1.6 million distinct CDR3 sequences, less than 35% of which are singletons, and about 0.27% rests with the top ten. Germline-derived CDR1 and CDR2 are MNHEY and SVGEGT. V gave up 0 bases and J gave up 14 bases; unmatched junction bases: 9. This CDR3 comprises 15 residues. Source material: cord blood. The chain carries TRBV6-2 or TRBV6-3 and TRBJ2-1; TRBD2 matches at 11 bases. This TCR was recovered from a newborn girl in good health. CDR3 bases: TGTGCCAGCAGTTACTCGATAGCGGGAGGGCCGCGGGAGTTCTTC. It encodes CASSYSIAGGPREFF.